These 26 T cell receptor beta chains originate from one sample sequenced in a study of blood T cell repertoires in COVID-19. This table comes from immunoSEQ multiplex PCR, and its TCRdb copy is limited to in-frame clones, with some not included. The sample records 200,000 to 300,000 clones, approximately 83% being singletons. Source material: PBMCs or T cells enriched from blood (not recorded which). The receptors derive from a middle-aged woman with acute COVID-19.

The chain joins TRBV19 to TRBJ1-1; D is possibly TRBD1 (6 bases). CDR1 is LNHDA, CDR2 SQIVND, per germline (reference sequence). The ends were cut back, 6 bases at V and 0 bases at J, with 11 bases in the middle. This CDR3 region has 14 residues. The CDR3 region is CASRNDRMNTEAFF. The CDR3 DNA reads TGTGCCAGTAGAAACGACAGGATGAACACTGAAGCTTTCTTT.

This chain uses TRBV9 with TRBJ2-7; the D gene is possibly TRBD2 (6 bases). The CDR3 consists of 13 residues. The V gene lost 4 bases and the J gene lost 7 bases, with 15 bases spanning the gap. Germline V gene sequence: CDR1 SGDLS, CDR2 YYNGEE. CDR3 sequence (DNA): TGTGCCAGCAGCTCAGGAGGGCTTCGGGAGCAGTACTTC. This encodes CASSSGGLREQYF.

The CDR3 sequence: CASSFSDRANNEQFF. CDR3 DNA: TGCGCCAGCAGCTTTTCGGACAGGGCCAACAATGAGCAGTTCTTC. The J gene is TRBJ2-1, the V gene TRBV5-1; 8 positions match TRBD1. This CDR3 spans 15 amino acids. Trimming at V came to 2 bases and at J to 5 bases, leaving 6 bases not matched to a gene. Germline V gene data show CDR1 as SGHRS and CDR2 as YFSETQ.

This chain uses TRBV5-4 with TRBJ2-7; 10 bases align to TRBD2. This CDR3 has 17 residues. Germline CDR1 reads SGHNT; CDR2 reads YYREEE (reference sequence). Trimming removed 3 bases from V and 0 bases from J; junction bases left unmatched: 9. The DNA for the CDR3 is TGTGCCAGCAGCTCCGGGACTAGCGTCACCTTCTCCTACGAGCAGTACTTC. Protein sequence: CASSSGTSVTFSYEQYF.

The V and J genes are TRBV2 and TRBJ1-2; D perhaps matches TRBD1 (6 bases). CDR1 SNHLY and CDR2 FYNNEI come from the germline V gene. Trimming removed 7 bases from V and 1 base from J, with 13 bases in between. The CDR3 runs 14 residues. In DNA, the CDR3 is TGTGCCAGCAACCCGGACAGCATTAACTATGGCTACACCTTC. It translates to CASNPDSINYGYTF.

V gene TRBV11-2 combines with J gene TRBJ2-1; TRBD2 agrees at 10 bases. The germline CDR1 and CDR2 sequences are SGHAT and FQNNGV. This CDR3 region has 15 residues. With 4 bases clipped from V and 7 bases from J, the junction kept 7 bases outside the gene matches. The CDR3 reads CASSSASGSWNEQFF. In nucleotides, the CDR3 is TGTGCCAGCAGCTCCGCTAGCGGGAGTTGGAATGAGCAGTTCTTC.

The J gene is TRBJ2-1, the V gene TRBV3-1 (or the pseudogene TRBV3-2); D not resolved. The germline gives CDR1 LGHDT, CDR2 YNNKEL (reference sequence). V shed 4 bases and J shed 8 bases, with 9 bases lying between them. The CDR3 contains 12 residues. DNA of the CDR3: TGTGCCAGCAGCCCCTTCTTCGATGAGCAGTTCTTC. Translation gives CASSPFFDEQFF.

This chain connects TRBV4-1 to TRBJ1-1, with 7 bases identical to TRBD1. The CDR3 spans 14 residues. Germline V lookup: CDR1 MGHRA, CDR2 YSYEKL. The ends lost 3 bases at V and 0 bases at J; junction bases unmatched: 1. This CDR3 is CASSQDRLNTEAFF. The CDR3 bases are TGCGCCAGCAGCCAGGACAGGTTGAACACTGAAGCTTTCTTT.

V is TRBV7-6 and J is TRBJ1-2; tentatively, D is TRBD1 (6 bases). Germline CDR1 reads SGHVS; CDR2 reads FNYEAQ. Trimming shortened V by 1 base and J by 6 bases, and 15 bases separated the two germline ends. The CDR3 sequence is 15 residues long. Written as DNA, the CDR3 is TGTGCCAGCAGCTTAGTCTATCGGGACACGAATGGCTACACCTTC. Protein sequence: CASSLVYRDTNGYTF.

In the case of this clone: One junction end does not reproduce the germline sequence, and a read error may be involved. The V call is TRBV6-5, the J call TRBJ2-1; 8 nucleotides align to TRBD1. The germline CDR1 and CDR2 sequences are MNHEY and SVGAGI. There are 13 residues in the CDR3. CDR3 region: CASSSAGGKRTLF. The CDR3 DNA reads as TGTGCCAGCAGTTCAGCAGGGGGCAAGCGTACGCTCTTC.

J is TRBJ2-5 and V is TRBV11-3; 8 positions match TRBD2. The length of the CDR3 is 15 residues. J gave up 3 bases and V 2 bases, and 5 bases lay outside the gene matches. Germline-derived CDR1 and CDR2 are SGHNT and YENEEA. The CDR3 nucleotides read TGTGCCAGCAGCTTAAGCGGGAGTAGTAAAGAGACCCAGTACTTC. Translating gives CASSLSGSSKETQYF.

This clone has only a few counts. V gene TRBV3-1 (or the pseudogene TRBV3-2) combines with J gene TRBJ2-1; tentative D call: TRBD2 (10 bases). With 3 bases removed from V and 7 bases from J, the gap between germline ends came to 25 bases. This CDR3 comprises 18 residues. Germline CDR1 is LGHDT and CDR2 is YNNKEL (reference sequence). The DNA of the CDR3 is TGTGCCAGCAGCCATCGCTTGGGACAGGGACTAGCGAGAAATGAGCAGTTCTTC. This sequence encodes CASSHRLGQGLARNEQFF.

The chain recombines TRBV28 with TRBJ2-7, with 8 positions matching TRBD1. The J segment lost 1 base and the V segment lost 5 bases, leaving 7 bases of the junction unmatched. From germline, CDR1 is MDHEN and CDR2 SYDVKM. This CDR3 is built from 15 residues. Here the CDR3 DNA reads TGTGCCAGCAGTCTCCCGGGACAGGATTCCTACGAGCAGTACTTC. Translation gives CASSLPGQDSYEQYF.

This clone came up a few times. DNA of the CDR3: TGTGCCAGCTCACTAGGCAGCGGGTACGAGCAGTACTTC. As protein: CASSLGSGYEQYF. This chain links TRBV18 with TRBJ2-7; a possible D gene is TRBD2 (6 bases). Germline V lookup: CDR1 KGHSH, CDR2 LQKENI. The CDR3 runs to 13 residues. The V and J ends lost 4 bases and 4 bases respectively, with 11 bases between them.

The chain carries TRBV27 and TRBJ1-5; weak D call: TRBD1 (6 bases). Germline CDR1 is MNHEY and CDR2 is SMNVEV (reference sequence). This CDR3 is built from 16 residues. Trimming took off 1 base at V and 0 bases at J, with 10 bases between the two ends. The CDR3 DNA is TGTGCCAGCAGTTTATGGGGGCAGAGTAGCAATCAGCCCCAGCATTTT. Protein: CASSLWGQSSNQPQHF.

The V call is TRBV11-3, the J call TRBJ2-5, with TRBD2 matching over 10 bases. The V segment lost 1 base and the J segment 3 bases; nucleotides outside the gene matches: 5. Germline CDR1 and CDR2: SGHNT and YENEEA. This CDR3 has 16 residues. DNA for the CDR3: TGTGCCAGCAGCTTAGGACTAGCGGGTGGGGAAGAGACCCAGTACTTC. It is translated as CASSLGLAGGEETQYF.

CDR3: CASSRKPPGWQRYF. For the CDR3, the DNA is TGTGCCAGCAGCCGCAAACCCCCCGGCTGGCAGCGATACTTC. The rearrangement joins TRBV6-5 to TRBJ2-7; D is unresolved. Germline-derived CDR1 and CDR2 are MNHEY and SVGAGI. The CDR3 covers 14 residues. The ends were cut back, 6 bases at V and 13 bases at J, with 25 bases in the middle.

V gene TRBV2 combines with J gene TRBJ1-5; TRBD1 matches 7 bases. The CDR3 length is 14 residues. Per the germline V gene, CDR1 is SNHLY and CDR2 is FYNNEI. V trimming: 1 base; J trimming: 12 bases; junction bases outside the gene matches: 9. This CDR3 is CASSEGPRDRVQHF. CDR3 sequence (DNA): TGTGCCAGCAGTGAAGGCCCAAGGGACAGAGTCCAGCATTTT.

This clone was counted a few times. The CDR3 reads CASSDRVTDTQYF. The CDR3 DNA is TGCGCCAGCAGCGACCGGGTCACAGATACGCAGTATTTT. The chain couples TRBV5-1 to TRBJ2-3; D uncertain. The germline gives CDR1 SGHRS, CDR2 YFSETQ. V was pared by 4 bases and J by 2 bases, with 8 bases between. This CDR3 comprises 13 residues.

The chain joins TRBV7-9 to TRBJ2-1; 11 bases align to TRBD2. The V and J ends lost 4 bases and 2 bases, in that order; junction bases with no gene match: 10. Germline loops: CDR1 SEHNR, CDR2 FQNEAQ (reference sequence). The length of the CDR3 is 18 residues. CDR3 bases: TGTGCCAGCAGCTCACTTAGCGGGAGGGCTAACACCTACAATGAGCAGTTCTTC. Protein product: CASSSLSGRANTYNEQFF.

The chain employs TRBV18 and TRBJ1-1, with D perhaps matching TRBD1 (5 bases). Per germline, CDR1 KGHSH and CDR2 LQKENI. V was cut by 3 bases and J by 5 bases, with 19 bases left in between. This CDR3 region has 16 residues. CDR3 amino acids: CASSPSWRGRMTEAFF. The CDR3 region has the DNA TGTGCCAGCTCACCCTCGTGGAGGGGCAGAATGACTGAAGCTTTCTTT.

CDR3 coding DNA: TGTGCCATCAGTGAAAGGACAGCTTACGAGCAGTACTTC. Its protein product is CAISERTAYEQYF. V is TRBV10-3 and J is TRBJ2-7; D may be TRBD1 (6 bases). The CDR3 is 13 residues long. Germline lookup yields CDR1 ENHRY and CDR2 SYGVKD. Trimming left V 3 bases short and J 4 bases short, with 10 bases between.

The gene calls are TRBV6-2 or TRBV6-3 and TRBJ1-5, with D tentatively TRBD1 (6 bases). Germline values: CDR1 MNHEY, CDR2 SVGEGT. This CDR3 contains 18 residues. The V end lost 5 bases, the J end lost 0 bases, and 20 bases lay between the germline ends. CDR3 residues: CASSHNRGQPYSNQPQHF. In nucleotides, the CDR3 is TGTGCCAGCAGTCACAACCGTGGACAGCCTTATAGCAATCAGCCCCAGCATTTT.

The rearrangement uses TRBV6-5 and TRBJ1-2; tentatively, D is TRBD1 (5 bases). CDR1 MNHEY and CDR2 SVGAGI come from the germline V gene. Between the trimmed V and J ends, which lost 2 bases and 3 bases, there was a span of 13 bases. This CDR3 region has 15 residues. CDR3 region: CASSYGHPKYYGYTF. Here the CDR3 DNA reads TGTGCCAGCAGTTACGGACACCCAAAGTACTATGGCTACACCTTC.

The chain has TRBV9 and TRBJ1-4; tentatively, D is TRBD1 (5 bases). The CDR3 runs to 15 residues. V was clipped by 3 bases and J by 6 bases, with 15 bases between them. Germline CDR1 SGDLS, CDR2 YYNGEE. The chain's CDR3 is CASSAGHERDEKLFF. In DNA form, the CDR3 reads TGTGCCAGCAGCGCCGGACATGAGCGGGATGAAAAACTGTTTTTT.

J is TRBJ2-2 and V is TRBV7-8; TRBD2 is a possible D gene (6 bases). The CDR3 totals 14 residues. CDR1 SGHVS and CDR2 FQNEAQ come from the germline V gene. V was trimmed by 5 bases and J by 5 bases, leaving 12 bases between them. The CDR3 nucleotides read TGTGCCAGCAGCCTAGGGGACTTTACCGGGGAGCTGTTTTTT. The encoded protein is CASSLGDFTGELFF.